This is a list of T cell receptor beta chains from one sample in a study of T cells in Graves' hyperthyroidism and ophthalmopathy. One entry per CDR3 protein, called by TCRdb with MiXCR from the multiplex PCR reads. The data show about 300,000 distinct CDR3 sequences, approximately 14% seen once. Sequencing input: blood. These receptors originate from a woman between 40 and 50 years old with Graves' hyperthyroidism. Both conserved end residues are part of each CDR3. Fields, in order: D gene, clone size, J gene, V gene, CDR3 protein, CDR3 DNA. A D gene is named only where the DNA matches it firmly. Size tells how often a clone was seen (once, few, many) or the class of an expanded clone, and some rows leave it out.

D: TRBD1
size: many
J: TRBJ2-5
V: TRBV28
CDR3: CASSSPLRQGVIQETQYF
DNA: TGTGCCAGCAGTTCCCCATTACGACAGGGAGTCATCCAAGAGACCCAGTACTTC

D: TRBD1
size: many
J: TRBJ1-2
V: TRBV19
CDR3: CASSIGQGAHGYTF
DNA: TGTGCCAGTAGTATAGGACAGGGGGCGCATGGCTACACCTTC

D: NA
size: NA
J: TRBJ1-6
V: TRBV19
CDR3: CASSIGPGSGNSPLHF
DNA: TGTGCCAGTAGTATAGGTCCCGGATCGGGTAATTCACCCCTCCACTTT

D: TRBD1
size: few
J: TRBJ2-6
V: TRBV7-7
CDR3: CASSPDRGVGGANVLTF
DNA: TGTGCTAGCAGCCCGGACAGGGGGGTTGGTGGGGCCAACGTCCTGACTTTC

D: NA
size: many
J: TRBJ1-2
V: TRBV27
CDR3: CASRRYRAVDGYTF
DNA: TGTGCCAGCAGAAGGTACAGGGCTGTTGATGGCTACACCTTC

D: TRBD2
size: NA
J: TRBJ2-2
V: TRBV18
CDR3: CASSPPISGDTGELFF
DNA: TGTGCCAGCTCACCACCGATTAGCGGGGACACCGGGGAGCTGTTTTTT

D: TRBD1
size: many
J: TRBJ2-3
V: TRBV5-1
CDR3: CASSLEGQGVPDTQYF
DNA: TGCGCCAGCAGCTTGGAGGGACAGGGTGTACCAGATACGCAGTATTTT

D: NA
size: many
J: TRBJ1-5
V: TRBV18
CDR3: CASSSGSNQPQHF
DNA: TGTGCCAGCTCATCGGGGAGCAATCAGCCCCAGCATTTT

D: TRBD1
size: few
J: TRBJ2-7
V: TRBV19
CDR3: CASSSRGTVSSYEQYF
DNA: TGTGCCAGTAGTTCCAGGGGGACAGTAAGCTCCTACGAGCAGTACTTC

D: NA
size: few
J: TRBJ2-5
V: TRBV2
CDR3: CASSEGLAYNLYF
DNA: TGTGCCAGCAGTGAAGGTCTGGCATACAATCTTTACTTC

D: NA
size: NA
J: TRBJ2-6
V: TRBV27
CDR3: CASSPDWGAAGANVLTF
DNA: TGTGCCAGCAGCCCAGATTGGGGGGCTGCTGGGGCCAACGTCCTGACTTTC

D: TRBD1
size: many
J: TRBJ2-3
V: TRBV12-3/TRBV12-4
CDR3: CASRAGTDGADTQYF
DNA: TGTGCCAGCCGGGCCGGGACAGATGGCGCGGATACGCAGTATTTT

D: NA
size: many
J: TRBJ2-2
V: TRBV20-1
CDR3: CSARPDPGEAGELFF
DNA: TGCAGTGCTAGACCCGATCCGGGAGAAGCCGGGGAGCTGTTTTTT

D: NA
size: many
J: TRBJ2-7
V: TRBV7-8
CDR3: CASSTPGREQYF
DNA: TGTGCCAGCAGCACCCCGGGGCGCGAGCAGTACTTC

D: TRBD1
size: few
J: TRBJ2-7
V: TRBV28
CDR3: CASSLQQGGPLSYEQYF
DNA: TGTGCCAGCAGTTTGCAACAGGGGGGACCCCTCTCCTACGAGCAGTACTTC

D: NA
size: many
J: TRBJ1-5
V: TRBV6-1
CDR3: CASSTRKEQPQHF
DNA: TGTGCCAGCAGTACCCGAAAGGAACAGCCCCAGCATTTT

D: TRBD1
size: few
J: TRBJ1-2
V: TRBV14
CDR3: CASSQGQGYGYTF
DNA: TGTGCCAGCAGCCAGGGACAGGGCTATGGCTACACCTTC

D: NA
size: many
J: TRBJ1-3
V: TRBV20-1
CDR3: CSAPSWEGNTIYF
DNA: TGCAGTGCTCCCTCATGGGAGGGAAACACCATATATTTT

D: TRBD2
size: NA
J: TRBJ2-3
V: TRBV29-1
CDR3: CSTGSSGREDTQYF
DNA: TGCAGCACTGGGTCTAGCGGGAGGGAAGATACGCAGTATTTT

D: NA
size: NA
J: TRBJ1-1
V: TRBV10-3
CDR3: CAIARDGNTEAFF
DNA: TGTGCCATCGCACGGGACGGTAACACTGAAGCTTTCTTT

D: NA
size: NA
J: TRBJ2-5
V: TRBV19
CDR3: CASSPRRLASPVAQYF
DNA: TGTGCCAGTAGTCCCCGGCGGCTAGCGTCCCCCGTAGCCCAGTACTTC

D: NA
size: many
J: TRBJ2-2
V: TRBV5-6
CDR3: CASTFDSLSTANTGELFF
DNA: TGTGCCAGCACCTTCGACAGCCTCTCAACAGCGAACACCGGGGAGCTGTTTTTT

D: NA
size: few
J: TRBJ2-1
V: TRBV19
CDR3: CATTSRSYNEQFF
DNA: TGTGCCACCACTAGCAGGTCCTACAATGAGCAGTTCTTC

D: TRBD2
size: many
J: TRBJ2-7
V: TRBV11-2
CDR3: CASSFGRELYEQYF
DNA: TGTGCCAGCAGCTTCGGGCGGGAGCTTTACGAGCAGTACTTC

D: TRBD1
size: many
J: TRBJ2-5
V: TRBV7-9
CDR3: CASSTRTGRNQETQYF
DNA: TGTGCCAGCAGCACCCGGACAGGGAGAAACCAAGAGACCCAGTACTTC

D: NA
size: few
J: TRBJ2-7
V: TRBV12-3/TRBV12-4
CDR3: CASSGTGEQYF
DNA: TGTGCCAGCAGCGGTACGGGCGAGCAGTACTTC

D: NA
size: many
J: TRBJ2-7
V: TRBV30
CDR3: CAWSGSYEQYF
DNA: TGTGCCTGGAGCGGCTCCTACGAGCAGTACTTC

D: NA
size: many
J: TRBJ1-1
V: TRBV30
CDR3: CAWSVHGSTGPTEAFF
DNA: TGTGCCTGGAGTGTACATGGGTCGACAGGTCCCACTGAAGCTTTCTTT

D: NA
size: many
J: TRBJ2-7
V: TRBV7-2
CDR3: CASSATYEQYF
DNA: TGTGCCAGCAGCGCAACCTACGAGCAGTACTTC

D: NA
size: few
J: TRBJ1-3
V: TRBV3-1
CDR3: CASSPRGVRSGNTIYF
DNA: TGTGCCAGCAGCCCACGGGGGGTAAGGTCTGGAAACACCATATATTTT

D: NA
size: few
J: TRBJ2-7
V: TRBV2
CDR3: CASSEEGVGTPSSYEQYF
DNA: TGTGCCAGCAGTGAAGAGGGGGTGGGGACACCCAGCTCCTACGAGCAGTACTTC

D: TRBD1
size: NA
J: TRBJ1-4
V: TRBV6-1
CDR3: CASEGQVNEKLFF
DNA: TGTGCCAGCGAGGGACAGGTTAATGAAAAACTGTTTTTT

D: TRBD1
size: NA
J: TRBJ1-3
V: TRBV30
CDR3: CASDRVSSGNTIYF
DNA: TGTGCCTCGGACAGGGTCAGCTCTGGAAACACCATATATTTT

D: TRBD1
size: NA
J: TRBJ2-2
V: TRBV25-1
CDR3: CATWEGQGASGELFF
DNA: TGTGCCACCTGGGAAGGACAGGGGGCGTCCGGGGAGCTGTTTTTT

D: TRBD2
size: few
J: TRBJ2-1
V: TRBV29-1
CDR3: CSVEGLASSYNEQFF
DNA: TGCAGCGTTGAGGGACTAGCAAGCTCCTACAATGAGCAGTTCTTC

D: TRBD2
size: many
J: TRBJ2-2
V: TRBV2
CDR3: CASSARAGVSVTGELFF
DNA: TGTGCCAGCAGTGCACGGGCGGGAGTCTCGGTCACCGGGGAGCTGTTTTTT

D: TRBD1
size: NA
J: TRBJ2-5
V: TRBV5-1
CDR3: CATKPTGRVQETQYF
DNA: TGCGCCACCAAACCGACAGGGCGGGTCCAAGAGACCCAGTACTTC

D: TRBD1
size: many
J: TRBJ2-5
V: TRBV12-3/TRBV12-4
CDR3: CASSLRGTVQETQYF
DNA: TGTGCCAGCAGTTTAAGGGGGACAGTCCAAGAGACCCAGTACTTC

D: TRBD2
size: NA
J: TRBJ2-3
V: TRBV6-1
CDR3: CASSEARTSFTDTQYF
DNA: TGTGCCAGCAGTGAAGCCCGGACTAGCTTCACAGATACGCAGTATTTT

D: NA
size: many
J: TRBJ2-7
V: TRBV2
CDR3: CASSELTHEQYF
DNA: TGTGCCAGCAGTGAATTGACCCACGAGCAGTACTTC

D: NA
size: NA
J: TRBJ2-7
V: TRBV20-1
CDR3: CSARDWSRTYEQYF
DNA: TGCAGTGCTAGAGATTGGAGCCGCACCTACGAGCAGTACTTC

D: NA
size: many
J: TRBJ1-1
V: TRBV18
CDR3: CASSPGGESTEAFF
DNA: TGTGCCAGCTCACCAGGAGGGGAGAGCACTGAAGCTTTCTTT

D: NA
size: NA
J: TRBJ2-2
V: TRBV7-3
CDR3: CAGSHRVSPGELFF
DNA: TGTGCCGGGTCCCATCGGGTTTCACCCGGGGAGCTGTTTTTT

D: NA
size: NA
J: TRBJ1-3
V: TRBV6-1
CDR3: CASSEARPYSGNTIYF
DNA: TGTGCCAGCAGTGAAGCGAGGCCTTACTCTGGAAACACCATATATTTT

D: TRBD2
size: many
J: TRBJ2-7
V: TRBV2
CDR3: CASSEAAGLANEQYF
DNA: TGTGCCAGCAGTGAAGCGGCGGGACTAGCTAATGAGCAGTACTTC

D: NA
size: many
J: TRBJ2-7
V: TRBV5-6
CDR3: CASSLRSVRTYEQYF
DNA: TGTGCCAGCAGCTTGCGTAGCGTCCGTACCTACGAGCAGTACTTC

D: NA
size: many
J: TRBJ1-4
V: TRBV2
CDR3: CASSRGRGSEKLFF
DNA: TGTGCCAGCAGTCGAGGTAGAGGCAGTGAAAAACTGTTTTTT

D: NA
size: many
J: TRBJ2-5
V: TRBV11-2
CDR3: CASSPMVIQETQYF
DNA: TGTGCCAGCAGCCCTATGGTCATACAAGAGACCCAGTACTTC

D: NA
size: NA
J: TRBJ1-4
V: TRBV30
CDR3: CAWSVGGPLSKLFF
DNA: TGTGCCTGGAGTGTAGGGGGACCTCTCTCAAAACTGTTTTTT

D: NA
size: many
J: TRBJ1-6
V: TRBV2
CDR3: CASSVETKNSPLHF
DNA: TGTGCCAGCAGTGTAGAAACGAAAAATTCACCCCTCCACTTT

D: NA
size: many
J: TRBJ2-1
V: TRBV28
CDR3: CASSLSPDNNEQFF
DNA: TGTGCCAGCAGTTTATCGCCGGACAATAATGAGCAGTTCTTC

D: NA
size: many
J: TRBJ2-1
V: TRBV6-1
CDR3: CASRTGLSYNEQFF
DNA: TGTGCCAGCAGGACAGGACTCTCCTACAATGAGCAGTTCTTC

D: NA
size: NA
J: TRBJ1-1
V: TRBV30
CDR3: CAWSFREGTEAFF
DNA: TGTGCCTGGAGTTTCAGGGAAGGGACTGAAGCTTTCTTT

D: NA
size: many
J: TRBJ2-7
V: TRBV4-2
CDR3: CASSQDLTAPGEQYF
DNA: TGTGCCAGCAGCCAAGATCTAACTGCCCCCGGCGAGCAGTACTTC

D: NA
size: many
J: TRBJ1-1
V: TRBV28
CDR3: CASSLRSGEAFF
DNA: TGTGCCAGCAGTTTAAGAAGTGGTGAAGCTTTCTTT

D: NA
size: many
J: TRBJ1-5
V: TRBV27
CDR3: CASSLWGTNQPQHF
DNA: TGTGCCAGCAGTTTATGGGGTACCAATCAGCCCCAGCATTTT

D: NA
size: NA
J: TRBJ1-6
V: TRBV3-1
CDR3: CASSRGDRNSPLHF
DNA: TGTGCCAGCAGCCGGGGGGATCGAAATTCACCCCTCCACTTT

D: NA
size: NA
J: TRBJ2-2
V: TRBV7-2
CDR3: CASSLARQSGELFF
DNA: TGTGCCAGCAGCTTAGCGAGGCAGAGCGGGGAGCTGTTTTTT

D: TRBD1
size: NA
J: TRBJ1-6
V: TRBV6-1
CDR3: CASSSRDSRLPLHF
DNA: TGTGCCAGCAGTTCCCGGGACAGCCGTTTGCCCCTCCACTTT

D: NA
size: many
J: TRBJ1-2
V: TRBV28
CDR3: CASTEGDFNYGYTF
DNA: TGTGCCAGCACCGAAGGGGATTTTAACTATGGCTACACCTTC